This T cell receptor (beta chain) was captured by sequencing in a study of blood T cell repertoires in COVID-19. Study-level information: There were acute and convalescent COVID-19 samples, and they came from the United States, Italy and Spain.

Germline V gene data show CDR1 as MNHEY and CDR2 as SVGAGI. The V end lost 7 bases, the J end lost 5 bases, and 14 bases lay between the germline ends. This CDR3 is built from 13 residues. The assay was immunoSEQ multiplex PCR, and TCRdb's table has in-frame clones only and misses some. Of around 200,000 clones in the sample, around 85% were seen once. Categorization into cohorts depended on clinical history that participants reported. V is TRBV6-5 and J is TRBJ2-5; D might be TRBD1 (6 bases). The material sequenced was PBMCs or T cells enriched from blood (not recorded which). The receptor comes from a man between 40 and 49 years old who had recovered from COVID-19. CDR3 bases: TGTGCCAGCAATACAGGGAACGGGGAGACCCAGTACTTC. This gives the protein CASNTGNGETQYF.